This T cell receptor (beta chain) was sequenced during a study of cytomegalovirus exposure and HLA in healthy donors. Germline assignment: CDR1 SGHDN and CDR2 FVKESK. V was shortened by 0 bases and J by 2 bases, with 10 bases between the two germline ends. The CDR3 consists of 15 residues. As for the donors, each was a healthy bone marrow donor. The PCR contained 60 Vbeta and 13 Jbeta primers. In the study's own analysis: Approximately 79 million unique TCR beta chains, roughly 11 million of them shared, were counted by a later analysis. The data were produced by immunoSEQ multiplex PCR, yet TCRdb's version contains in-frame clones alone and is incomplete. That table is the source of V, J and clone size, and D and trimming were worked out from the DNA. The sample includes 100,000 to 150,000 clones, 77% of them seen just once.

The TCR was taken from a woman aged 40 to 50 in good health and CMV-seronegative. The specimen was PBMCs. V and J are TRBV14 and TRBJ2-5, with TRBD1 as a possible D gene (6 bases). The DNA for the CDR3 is TGTGCCAGCAGCCAAGAATGGGGGCAGCAAGAGACCCAGTACTTC. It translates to CASSQEWGQQETQYF.